This T cell receptor (beta chain) came from a study of T cells in Graves' hyperthyroidism and ophthalmopathy (dated by TCRdb to between 2018 and 2020). About the investigation overall: Peripheral blood was collected at initial diagnosis, before any treatment. For training and testing, the 100 patients in the discovery cohort were randomly divided in a 7:3 ratio. Whether ophthalmopathy could be predicted prospectively was tested in an independent validation cohort made up of 18 to 20 hyperthyroidism patients plus 17 patients who later progressed to ophthalmopathy. The paper reports TCR Vbeta CDR3 sequencing of approximately 130 peripheral blood samples: fewer than 50 ophthalmopathy, under 80 hyperthyroidism and about 17 progressor patients. To identify distinguishing TCR V-J signatures, a discovery cohort of 90 to 100 patients was used, comprising 43 with Graves' ophthalmopathy and 55 to 65 with stable Graves' hyperthyroidism. Thyroid tissue and blood T-cell repertoires from more than 5 Graves' hyperthyroidism patients were also compared in the study. Following sampling, methimazole starting at 30 mg daily was given to hyperthyroidism patients, and high-dose intravenous methylprednisolone was given to ophthalmopathy patients. Points the paper makes about the study in general: No statistical method was used to fix the sample size in advance, and group allocation was not hidden from the investigators. Blood samples also contained most of the expanded thyroid clonotypes (frequency above 0.001), which suggests that blood repertoires may reflect thyroid immune responses. A 13 V-J signature model separated ophthalmopathy from stable hyperthyroidism, with around 90% sensitivity and 81.08% specificity in cross-validation and 80%/75% in testing. In validation, the model predicted progression to ophthalmopathy a median of around six months before onset, with about 67% sensitivity and about 72% specificity.

Hyperthyroidism patients were newly diagnosed, with disease duration under 2 months, and aged 18 to 65 years. Any patient with an uncontrolled infection, another autoimmune disease, pregnancy or lactation was excluded. Clinical symptoms, serum thyroxine and TRAb, thyroid ultrasound, and orbital computed tomography formed the basis for the diagnoses. Blood from progressor patients was collected at the time of first diagnosis with hyperthyroidism, before any ophthalmopathy symptoms had appeared. Ficoll-Paque density gradient centrifugation was used to isolate PBMCs from 8 to 10 ml of fresh peripheral blood. Progressor patients were first diagnosed with Graves' hyperthyroidism and then developed ophthalmopathy during follow-up. Total RNA was extracted using Trizol reagent, and RNA quality was assessed on an Agilent 2100 Bioanalyzer. Looking up the germline V gene yields CDR1 MNHNS and CDR2 SASEGT. The CDR3 goes from the cysteine to the phenylalanine over 18 residues. Here the CDR3 DNA is all that survives: 54 bases in frame from base 1. Germline trimming: 6 bases from V, 3 bases from J; junction bases outside gene matches: 14.

TCR beta CDR3 regions were amplified from RNA transcripts. A first-round RT-PCR of the TCR CDR3 used the HTBI primer set with the Qiagen OneStep RT-PCR kit. Libraries were constructed in a second round of multiplex PCR, after which size selection and purification were carried out. Paired-end sequencing of the libraries was performed with 100 bp reads on an Illumina HiSeq2000. In the authors' own workflow: Raw data were processed with SOAPnuke, discarding reads with adapters, uncalled bases, mean Phred below 15, or no exact constant-primer or identifier match. High-quality paired reads were merged using COPE v1.2.5, and each unique nucleotide sequence was defined as a clonotype. MiTCR v1.1 was used to align the clonotypes against IMGT TRBV, TRBD and TRBJ reference segments. Only V-J combinations with frequency above 0.0001, covering 99% to 99.2% of repertoires, were analysed. The TCS score was defined as the ratio of F50 (clonal expansion) to E x V (chaos), calculated using BLOSUM62-based TCRdist between CDR3 peptides within each V-J. Welch's t-statistics and random forest reduced some 510 V-J features to under 15, which were used in a naive Bayes classifier (R e1071). TCRdb ran its own pipeline on the public reads, namely fastp trimming at Q25 and MiXCR clone calling, and kept in-frame beta chains. CDR3 protein duplicates are merged, each entry listing the most common genes and DNA. The V and J calls reflect TCRdb's pipeline rather than the authors' work. The sample has fewer than 350,000 distinct CDR3 sequences on record, roughly 15% of them singletons. Around 31% of the sample is in the top ten clones.

This clonotype was observed at least ten times. The antigen this receptor binds is unknown. There are no base qualities to consult, and no much larger clone falls within one base. This sequence originates from a woman aged 45-65 years with Graves' hyperthyroidism that later progressed to Graves' ophthalmopathy. The chain employs TRBV6-1 and TRBJ1-4, and TRBD1 matches 9 of the central bases. The material sequenced was blood. The nucleotides read TGTGCCAGCAGAGATACCTTACGGACAGGGGCGGCTAATGAAAAACTGTTTTTT. Its translation reads: CASRDTLRTGAANEKLFF.